The 17 T cell receptor beta chains listed next were all sequenced from one sample in a study of identical twins. MiXCR, applied by TCRdb to the 5' RACE reads, yields one record per CDR3 protein. The data contain some 210,000 distinct CDR3 sequences, around a sixth of them singletons. The same sample was also used in a study of T cells expressing NK-cell markers.

The sample consisted of CD8+ T cells sorted from blood. All receptors derive from a woman aged 18-29 years in good health.

This clonotype has only one observation. The rearrangement links TRBV12-3 or TRBV12-4 to TRBJ2-7, with TRBD1 as a possible D gene (5 bases). This CDR3 contains 14 residues. V was trimmed by 4 bases and J by 5 bases, leaving 15 bases between them. The CDR3 bases are TGTGCCAGCAGTTCAGCCCCTTCCAGGGACGAGCAGTACTTC. Translated: CASSSAPSRDEQYF.

The V call is TRBV10-3, the J call TRBJ2-2; D is perhaps TRBD2 (5 bases). Trimming shortened V by 2 bases and J by 5 bases, and 6 bases separated the two germline ends. Germline lookup yields CDR1 ENHRY and CDR2 SYGVKD. This CDR3 is built from 13 residues. The CDR3 protein is CAISEEGTGELFF. CDR3 bases: TGTGCCATCAGTGAGGAGGGAACCGGGGAGCTGTTTTTT.

The chain combines TRBV5-5 with TRBJ1-1, with D possibly matching TRBD1 (6 bases). Trimming removed 4 bases at V and 4 bases at J, with 11 bases between. Looked up from germline, CDR1 is SGHKS and CDR2 is YYEKEE (reference sequence). The CDR3 sequence is 13 residues long. As DNA, the CDR3 is TGTGCCAGCAGCCCACAGGGTCCCACTGAAGCTTTCTTT. Encoded protein: CASSPQGPTEAFF.

The chain couples TRBV7-3 to TRBJ2-1; 10 nucleotides agree with TRBD2. Germline CDR1 is SGHTA and CDR2 is FQGTGA. The length of the CDR3 is 15 residues. Germline trimming cut 6 bases from V and 2 bases from J; bases unmatched to any gene: 4. DNA of the CDR3: TGTGCCAGCAGTACGACTAGCGGGCCCTACAATGAGCAGTTCTTC. Protein sequence: CASSTTSGPYNEQFF.

In its sample, this clonotype was seen a few times. The rearrangement links TRBV27 to TRBJ2-1, with 10 bases matching TRBD2. With V trimmed by 0 bases and J by 9 bases, 8 bases remained unmatched. The CDR3 totals 16 residues. The germline CDR1 and CDR2 sequences are MNHEY and SMNVEV (reference sequence). The CDR3 here is CASSLSSAGGPGEQFF. The CDR3 nucleotides read TGTGCCAGCAGTTTATCGTCAGCGGGGGGGCCGGGTGAGCAGTTCTTC.

The rearrangement joins TRBV7-9 to TRBJ2-7, with a weak D call TRBD1 (7 bases). The CDR3 totals 15 residues. Germline CDR1 SEHNR, CDR2 FQNEAQ (reference sequence). Trimming removed 5 bases at V and 2 bases at J, with 16 bases between. CDR3 sequence: CASSTGQGGPYEQYF. As DNA, the CDR3 is TGTGCCAGCAGCACCGGGCAGGGGGGCCCCTACGAGCAGTACTTC.

CDR3 nucleotides: TGCGCCAGCAGCCAAGTGTGGGGCTCACCCCTCCACTTT. As protein: CASSQVWGSPLHF. The chain joins TRBV4-3 to TRBJ1-6; D might be TRBD1 (5 bases). V lost 1 base and J 10 bases, leaving 8 bases between the germline ends. The CDR3 has 13 amino acids. Per germline, CDR1 LGHNA and CDR2 YSLEER.

The genes are TRBV4-3 and TRBJ2-1, with 9 bases aligning to TRBD2. The ends lost 1 base at V and 3 bases at J; junction bases unmatched: 4. Germline V gives CDR1 LGHNA, CDR2 YSLEER. The CDR3 has 16 residues. The CDR3 DNA reads TGCGCCAGCAGCCAAGGGGGACTAGCAGACTACAATGAGCAGTTCTTC. Translating gives CASSQGGLADYNEQFF.

This clonotype has more than one count but fewer than ten. The V gene is TRBV30, the J gene TRBJ2-1; possible D gene TRBD2, 6 bases. The CDR3 length is 15 residues. Deletions cut 5 bases from V and 3 bases from J, with 17 bases between. Germline CDR1 reads GTSNPN; CDR2 reads SVGIG (reference sequence). CDR3 nucleotides: TGTGCCTGGGAAAGGAGGGGTAGCGGCTACAATGAGCAGTTCTTC. It is translated as CAWERRGSGYNEQFF.

The rearrangement uses TRBV5-1 and TRBJ1-1, with D perhaps TRBD1 (5 bases). V shed 3 bases and J shed 4 bases, with 19 bases lying between them. CDR1 SGHRS and CDR2 YFSETQ come from the germline V gene. The CDR3 runs 16 residues. This CDR3 reads CASSSAGSLRGTEAFF. CDR3 coding DNA: TGCGCCAGCAGCTCCGCAGGGTCGCTGAGGGGCACTGAAGCTTTCTTT.

The chain joins TRBV5-6 to TRBJ2-5; D unclear. This CDR3 is 11 amino acids long. The ends were cut back, 0 bases at V and 9 bases at J, with 6 bases in the middle. Germline CDR1 reads SGHDT; CDR2 reads YYEEEE. Here the CDR3 DNA reads TGTGCCAGCAGCTTGGCGAACTCCCAGTACTTC. This codes for CASSLANSQYF.

This clonotype was found many times. V usage is TRBV12-3 or TRBV12-4 and J usage is TRBJ2-1, with 7 positions matching TRBD2. This CDR3 comprises 16 residues. The V and J ends lost 5 bases and 4 bases, in that order; junction bases with no gene match: 11. The CDR3 sequence is CASSPNGRGGYNEQFF. CDR3 in DNA: TGTGCCAGCAGTCCCAACGGACGCGGGGGTTACAATGAGCAGTTCTTC.

In this sample, this clonotype turned up a few times. The chain is built from TRBV11-1 and TRBJ2-7; D is unresolved. V was cut by 0 bases and J by 0 bases, with 18 bases left in between. CDR3 length equals 18 residues. The V gene's germline CDR1 is SGHAT and CDR2 FQDESV (reference sequence). This CDR3 is CASSLAAIGETYSYEQYF. CDR3 bases: TGTGCCAGCAGCTTAGCCGCGATAGGCGAGACTTACTCCTACGAGCAGTACTTC.

The chain joins TRBV19 to TRBJ2-7; perhaps TRBD2 as D (6 bases). Germline CDR1 reads LNHDA; CDR2 reads SQIVND (reference sequence). CDR3 size: 15 residues. V was pared by 5 bases and J by 5 bases, with 19 bases between. CDR3: CASSRGSRPPHEQYF. CDR3 in DNA: TGTGCCAGTAGTCGGGGGTCCCGCCCCCCCCACGAGCAGTACTTC. Full variable domain (rest looked up from reference TRBV19 and TRBJ2-7): DGGITQSPKYLFRKEGQNVTLSCEQNLNHDAMYWYRQDPGQGLRLIYYSQIVNDFQKGDIAEGYSVSREKKESFPLTVTSAQKNPTAFYLCASSRGSRPPHEQYFGPGTRLTVT.

V gene TRBV27 combines with J gene TRBJ2-5, with D hard to call. Germline CDR1 is MNHEY and CDR2 is SMNVEV (reference sequence). Between the trimmed V and J ends, which lost 8 bases and 3 bases, there was a span of 16 bases. The CDR3 runs 14 residues. As DNA, the CDR3 is TGTGCCAGCCTGGCCCTGGGAAGGGAAGAGACCCAGTACTTC. Amino acids: CASLALGREETQYF.

A few counts support this clonotype. The CDR3 here is CASSTHPCYEQYF. In DNA form, the CDR3 reads TGTGCCAGCAGCACCCACCCTTGCTACGAGCAGTACTTC. This chain uses TRBV21-1 with TRBJ2-7. TRBV21-1 has pseudogene status. This CDR3 comprises 13 residues.

This clonotype was detected ten times or more. This chain links TRBV3-1 with TRBJ2-1, with D uncertain. The V gene lost 7 bases and the J gene lost 6 bases, with 10 bases spanning the gap. The CDR3 sequence is 12 residues long. CDR1 is LGHDT, CDR2 YNNKEL, per germline (reference sequence). This chain's CDR3 is CASNGETNEQFF. CDR3 DNA: TGTGCCAGCAACGGAGAGACCAATGAGCAGTTCTTC.